Presented here are 30 T cell receptor beta chains from one specimen sequenced in a study of OX40 agonist ivuxolimab in advanced cancers. Sequencing was performed with immunoSEQ multiplex PCR; in TCRdb, only in-frame clones are kept and a portion is missing. The profile shows some 39,000 clones, roughly four fifths of them singletons. The sequencing used CD4+ or CD8+ T cells sorted from blood, collected in a trial of the OX40 agonist ivuxolimab. These receptors were taken from an adult with an advanced solid tumor such as melanoma, head and neck, liver or kidney cancer.

This clone turned up a few times. The chain carries TRBV14 and TRBJ1-6; D gene ambiguous. This CDR3 has 14 amino acids. The V and J ends lost 1 base and 4 bases respectively, with 5 bases between them. Germline V gene sequence: CDR1 SGHDN, CDR2 FVKESK. The CDR3 is CASSQGRYNSPLHF. CDR3 sequence (DNA): TGTGCCAGCAGCCAAGGCCGATATAATTCACCCCTCCACTTT.

This chain uses TRBV13 with TRBJ1-1; 9 bases agree with TRBD1. J gave up 10 bases and V 5 bases, and 8 bases lay outside the gene matches. The CDR3 is 13 residues long. The germline V gene encodes CDR1 PRHDT and CDR2 FYEKMQ (reference sequence). The CDR3 DNA is TGTGCCAGCAGCATCCGGGACAGGGTATCAGCTTTCTTT. Translated: CASSIRDRVSAFF.

V is TRBV20-1 and J is TRBJ2-7; 7 nucleotides align to TRBD1. With V trimmed by 3 bases and J by 4 bases, 0 bases remained unmatched. The CDR3 extends over 11 amino acids. Germline loops: CDR1 DFQATT, CDR2 SNEGSKA (reference sequence). The CDR3: CSARGQYEQYF. The CDR3 DNA sequence: TGCAGTGCTAGGGGACAGTACGAGCAGTACTTC.

V is TRBV20-1 and J is TRBJ1-2; TRBD1 matches at 7 bases. Per the germline V gene, CDR1 is DFQATT and CDR2 is SNEGSKA (reference sequence). The length of the CDR3 is 11 residues. CDR3 in DNA: TGCAGCGTTACAGGGGCACATGGCTACACCTTC. It yields the protein CSVTGAHGYTF.

The CDR3 reads CASSYDYGEQFF. The CDR3 bases are TGTGCCAGCAGCTACGACTACGGCGAGCAGTTCTTC. This sequence joins TRBV7-2 and TRBJ2-1; a weak D match, TRBD2 (5 bases). Trimming removed 4 bases from V and 10 bases from J, with 11 bases in between. Per the germline V gene, CDR1 is SGHTA and CDR2 is FQGNSA. The CDR3 covers 12 residues.

The chain carries TRBV13 and TRBJ2-3; D may be TRBD2 (6 bases). Germline V lookup: CDR1 PRHDT, CDR2 FYEKMQ (reference sequence). The CDR3 extends over 13 amino acids. V gave up 2 bases and J gave up 6 bases, with 9 bases separating them. CDR3 DNA sequence: TGTGCCAGCAGCTTACCCGGGAGCGATACGCAGTATTTT. Its translation is CASSLPGSDTQYF.

The sample holds one count of this clone. The chain links TRBV2 to TRBJ2-5; D is unclear. Germline V gene data show CDR1 as SNHLY and CDR2 as FYNNEI. The CDR3 sequence is 11 residues long. V was shortened by 5 bases and J by 1 base, with 2 bases between the two germline ends. The CDR3 loop is CASSTQETQYF. CDR3 nucleotide sequence: TGTGCCAGCAGTACCCAAGAGACCCAGTACTTC.

There are a few counts of this clone. The chain employs TRBV5-4 and TRBJ2-7; D might be TRBD2 (6 bases). The CDR3 runs 15 residues. Germline V gene lookup returns CDR1 SGHNT and CDR2 YYREEE (reference sequence). V gave up 1 base and J gave up 4 bases, with 15 bases separating them. The chain's CDR3 is CASSLYPQGGYEQYF. DNA of the CDR3: TGTGCCAGCAGCTTGTACCCCCAGGGAGGTTACGAGCAGTACTTC.

The chain's CDR3 is CASSGSGEKLFF. CDR3 sequence (DNA): TGTGCCAGCTCAGGTTCCGGCGAAAAACTGTTTTTT. The V gene is TRBV7-9, the J gene TRBJ1-4; D is undetermined. Germline assignment: CDR1 SEHNR and CDR2 FQNEAQ (reference sequence). There are 12 residues in the CDR3. Trimming stripped 8 bases from V and 8 bases from J, with 12 bases between.

This clone occurred once. V gene TRBV5-8 combines with J gene TRBJ1-5, with D unclear. V lost 2 bases and J 2 bases, leaving 11 bases between the germline ends. The CDR3 spans 15 residues. Germline lookup yields CDR1 SGHTS and CDR2 YDEGEE. In DNA, the CDR3 is TGTGCCAGCAGCTTCTCTTTCTGGGGCAATCAGCCCCAGCATTTT. It is translated as CASSFSFWGNQPQHF.

The V call is TRBV7-2, the J call TRBJ2-7; D remains unclear. V lost 2 bases and J 0 bases, leaving 11 bases between the germline ends. The germline V gene has CDR1 SGHTA and CDR2 FQGNSA. This CDR3 is built from 15 residues. CDR3 amino acids: CASSLRTEFSYEQYF. Here the CDR3 DNA reads TGTGCCAGCAGCTTACGAACAGAATTCTCCTACGAGCAGTACTTC. The variable domain in full, completed from reference TRBV7-2 and TRBJ2-7, reads GAGVSQSPSNKVTEKGKDVELRCDPISGHTALYWYRQSLGQGLEFLIYFQGNSAPDKSGLPSDRFSAERTGGSVSTLTIQRTQQEDSAVYLCASSLRTEFSYEQYFGPGTRLTVT.

This chain connects TRBV5-1 to TRBJ2-4; maybe TRBD1 (8 bases). The germline V gene has CDR1 SGHRS and CDR2 YFSETQ. The CDR3 totals 14 residues. V was clipped by 6 bases and J by 9 bases, with 19 bases between them. CDR3 sequence (DNA): TGCGCCAGCACCCAACAGGGGGGGTCAGGCATTCAGTACTTC. It translates to CASTQQGGSGIQYF.

This clone has only one observation. The chain employs TRBV5-4 and TRBJ1-2, with a weak D call TRBD1 (5 bases). This CDR3 comprises 14 residues. V was trimmed by 4 bases and J by 2 bases, leaving 12 bases between them. Germline V gives CDR1 SGHNT, CDR2 YYREEE (reference sequence). The CDR3 loop reads CASSPGTRNYGYTF. The CDR3 nucleotides are TGTGCCAGCAGCCCTGGGACGCGAAACTATGGCTACACCTTC.

CDR3 nucleotide sequence: TGTGCCAGCAGCTTAGACTCACGGCAGCCCCAGCATTTT. Translating it yields CASSLDSRQPQHF. This chain joins TRBV7-9 and TRBJ1-5; D not resolved. The V end lost 1 base, the J end lost 7 bases, and 8 bases lay between the germline ends. This CDR3 contains 13 residues. The germline V gene has CDR1 SEHNR and CDR2 FQNEAQ (reference sequence).

The chain recombines TRBV5-1 with TRBJ1-1; D gene uncertain. The CDR3 has 11 residues. Germline CDR1 and CDR2: SGHRS and YFSETQ. Trimming took 1 base from V and 11 from J, leaving 9 bases between them. The chain's CDR3 is CASSLNGEAFF. Here the CDR3 DNA reads TGCGCCAGCAGCTTGAACGGAGAGGCTTTCTTT.

This chain links TRBV4-3 with TRBJ2-2, with D possibly matching TRBD2 (5 bases). V was shortened by 3 bases and J by 5 bases, with 10 bases between the two germline ends. From germline, CDR1 is LGHNA and CDR2 YSLEER. This CDR3 is 14 amino acids long. The CDR3 sequence is CASSQFDYTGELFF. CDR3 nucleotide sequence: TGCGCCAGCAGCCAGTTTGACTATACCGGGGAGCTGTTTTTT.

Turning to this clone: A junction end diverges from the germline sequence, so it may reflect a read error. The V and J genes are TRBV7-7 and TRBJ2-5; 13 bases map to TRBD2. Germline values: CDR1 SSHAT, CDR2 FNYEAQ (reference sequence). CDR3 size: 15 residues. This CDR3 reads CASSPRTSGSATQYF. DNA of the CDR3: TGTGCTAGCAGCCCGAGGACTAGCGGGAGCGCGACCCAGTACTTC.

The table lists this clone with a few counts. This chain connects TRBV5-6 to TRBJ1-4; TRBD1 might be the D (5 bases). This CDR3 region has 15 residues. Trimming pared 5 bases from V and 6 bases from J, leaving 17 bases between. CDR1 is SGHDT and CDR2 is YYEEEE in the germline V gene. The CDR3 DNA follows: TGTGCCAGCAGTTATACAGGTTATCGGGATGAAAAACTGTTTTTT. Its translation is CASSYTGYRDEKLFF. Filled out from reference TRBV5-6 and TRBJ1-4, the complete variable domain reads DAGVTQSPTHLIKTRGQQVTLRCSPKSGHDTVSWYQQALGQGPQFIFQYYEEEERQRGNFPDRFSGHQFPNYSSELNVNALLLGDSALYLCASSYTGYRDEKLFFGSGTQLSVL.

The J gene is TRBJ2-3, the V gene TRBV29-1, with D perhaps matching TRBD1 or TRBD2 (5 bases each). The CDR3 contains 12 residues. The V and J ends lost 3 bases and 8 bases respectively, with 12 bases between them. Germline values: CDR1 SQVTM, CDR2 ANQGSEA. CDR3 region: CSVEGPGPTQYF. Written as DNA, the CDR3 is TGCAGCGTTGAGGGACCAGGGCCTACGCAGTATTTT.

The gene calls are TRBV7-9 and TRBJ1-1, with D possibly matching TRBD1 (5 bases). This CDR3 region has 13 residues. Germline values: CDR1 SEHNR, CDR2 FQNEAQ (reference sequence). Trimming took off 3 bases at V and 5 bases at J, with 10 bases between the two ends. In DNA, the CDR3 is TGTGCCAGCAGCTTGGTTTCAGGGACTGAAGCTTTCTTT. Protein sequence: CASSLVSGTEAFF.

V is TRBV29-1 and J is TRBJ2-1; 7 bases align to TRBD2. CDR1 SQVTM and CDR2 ANQGSEA come from the germline V gene. The CDR3 covers 12 residues. V shed 5 bases and J 7 bases; nucleotides not matched to a gene: 5. The CDR3 sequence is CSVLRDYNEQFF. The CDR3 DNA follows: TGCAGCGTTCTTCGGGACTATAATGAGCAGTTCTTC.

This chain uses TRBV29-1 with TRBJ2-7; the D call may be TRBD1 or TRBD2 (7 bases each). The germline gives CDR1 SQVTM, CDR2 ANQGSEA. Between the trimmed V and J ends, which lost 5 bases and 6 bases, there was a span of 23 bases. CDR3 size: 15 residues. DNA for the CDR3: TGCAGCGTTCGATTGGGGGGAGGGGGCGAGGGCGAGCAGTACTTC. This sequence encodes CSVRLGGGGEGEQYF.

Here the CDR3 reads CASSHPGRLNTEAFF. As DNA, the CDR3 is TGCGCCAGCAGCCATCCGGGACGGCTGAACACTGAAGCTTTCTTT. This chain links TRBV4-1 with TRBJ1-1, with D possibly being TRBD1 (5 bases). Trimming took off 3 bases at V and 0 bases at J, with 11 bases between the two ends. From germline, CDR1 is MGHRA and CDR2 YSYEKL. This CDR3 has 15 amino acids.

The CDR3 region is CASSPQGERTEAFF. CDR3 in DNA: TGTGCCAGCAGCCCGCAGGGGGAAAGGACTGAAGCTTTCTTT. The rearrangement uses TRBV7-9 and TRBJ1-1; TRBD1 matches 7 bases. The V and J ends lost 5 bases and 5 bases, in that order; junction bases with no gene match: 8. Germline CDR1 is SEHNR and CDR2 is FQNEAQ (reference sequence). This CDR3 is built from 14 residues.

In this sample, this clone turned up a few times. The J gene is TRBJ2-1, the V gene TRBV19; 7 bases line up with TRBD1. The CDR3 has 15 residues. J lost 0 bases, V lost 4 bases, and 3 bases had no gene match. CDR1 is LNHDA, CDR2 SQIVND, per germline (reference sequence). The CDR3 region is CASSKQGSSYNEQFF. CDR3 coding DNA: TGTGCCAGTAGTAAACAGGGGTCCTCCTACAATGAGCAGTTCTTC.

This chain's CDR3 is CASRLALPDSNNEQFF. The CDR3, as DNA: TGTGCAAGTCGCTTAGCCCTTCCAGACAGTAACAATGAGCAGTTCTTC. The chain is built from TRBV12-2 and TRBJ2-1; the D call of TRBD1 is as the table states it, not checked on the DNA. TRBV12-2 is tagged as a pseudogene. This CDR3 spans 16 amino acids.

This clone appeared once. V usage is TRBV9 and J usage is TRBJ1-6; D perhaps matches TRBD1 (5 bases). With 4 bases removed from V and 8 bases from J, the gap between germline ends came to 10 bases. The CDR3 has 13 amino acids. Germline V gives CDR1 SGDLS, CDR2 YYNGEE. CDR3 sequence (DNA): TGTGCCAGCAGCCTCCAGGGAGATTCACCCCTCCACTTT. It translates to CASSLQGDSPLHF.

The V and J genes are TRBV9 and TRBJ2-2; TRBD1 might be the D (6 bases). V was pared by 0 bases and J by 0 bases, with 6 bases between. Germline V CDR1 and CDR2: SGDLS, YYNGEE. The CDR3 runs 15 residues. The CDR3 DNA sequence: TGTGCCAGCAGCGTAGGGGACACGAACACCGGGGAGCTGTTTTTT. Amino acid sequence: CASSVGDTNTGELFF.

The chain combines TRBV27 with TRBJ2-7, with D tentatively TRBD2 (6 bases). Germline CDR1 is MNHEY and CDR2 is SMNVEV (reference sequence). The CDR3 loop spans 14 amino acids. Between the trimmed V and J ends, which lost 9 bases and 6 bases, there was a span of 21 bases. The CDR3 region has the DNA TGTGCCAGTTCGAGGTTAGCGGAGGTCGGCGAGCAGTACTTC. This translates into CASSRLAEVGEQYF.

V and J are TRBV19 and TRBJ1-2, with D possibly being TRBD1 (6 bases). Per the germline V gene, CDR1 is LNHDA and CDR2 is SQIVND (reference sequence). The CDR3 loop spans 17 amino acids. The V and J ends lost 8 bases and 8 bases respectively, with 30 bases between them. The CDR3 DNA is TGTGCCAGTGGGACAAACGGGAAGAGAGCCGAAGGCGAGGGCTACACCTTC. Translating it yields CASGTNGKRAEGEGYTF.